Each of the 28 T cell receptor beta chains below was sequenced from the same sample in a study of blood T cell repertoires in COVID-19. Measured with immunoSEQ multiplex PCR; TCRdb has only the in-frame clones, and not every one. The data contain hundreds of thousands of clones, about 88% of them singletons. Sequenced: peripheral blood. The source of these receptors is a woman aged 40-49 years who had recovered from COVID-19.

V is TRBV24-1 and J is TRBJ2-3; 9 bases map to TRBD1. Germline trimming cut 4 bases from V and 1 base from J; bases unmatched to any gene: 2. Germline V gene data show CDR1 as KGHDR and CDR2 as SFDVKD. The CDR3 totals 15 residues. This CDR3 reads CATSEGQGRTDTQYF. For the CDR3, the DNA is TGTGCCACCAGTGAGGGACAGGGTCGCACAGATACGCAGTATTTT.

The chain carries TRBV29-1 and TRBJ2-5; D is perhaps TRBD1 (7 bases). The CDR3 covers 13 residues. Germline CDR1 reads SQVTM; CDR2 reads ANQGSEA. The ends were cut back, 7 bases at V and 3 bases at J, with 15 bases in the middle. CDR3 nucleotide sequence: TGCAGCGCCTCGGGACAGCGGGAAGAGACCCAGTACTTC. Protein: CSASGQREETQYF.

This clone was seen only a few times. The V and J genes are TRBV19 and TRBJ1-6; possibly TRBD1 for D (5 bases). Germline loops: CDR1 LNHDA, CDR2 SQIVND (reference sequence). The CDR3 is 13 amino acids. The V end lost 10 bases, the J end lost 7 bases, and 14 bases lay between the germline ends. CDR3 region: CATNPRANSPLHF. CDR3 bases: TGTGCCACGAATCCCAGGGCCAATTCACCCCTCCACTTT.

V and J are TRBV5-4 and TRBJ2-2; D possibly corresponds to TRBD1 (5 bases). This CDR3 contains 14 residues. V was pared by 5 bases and J by 3 bases, with 11 bases between. The germline V gene has CDR1 SGHNT and CDR2 YYREEE (reference sequence). CDR3 residues: CASSGRADTGELFF. CDR3 sequence (DNA): TGTGCCAGCAGTGGCAGGGCGGACACCGGGGAGCTGTTTTTT.

The rearrangement links TRBV6-5 to TRBJ2-3; D possibly corresponds to TRBD2 (5 bases). Trimming took 4 bases from V and 3 from J, leaving 11 bases between them. Germline assignment: CDR1 MNHEY and CDR2 SVGAGI. CDR3 length: 14 residues. The CDR3 region is CASSFRTLTDTQYF. CDR3 bases: TGTGCCAGCAGTTTCCGGACTCTTACAGATACGCAGTATTTT.

This clone was observed once. The chain uses TRBV9 and TRBJ2-2; D call uncertain. Germline values: CDR1 SGDLS, CDR2 YYNGEE. The CDR3 is 14 residues long. Trimming took off 1 base at V and 6 bases at J, with 10 bases between the two ends. In DNA form, the CDR3 reads TGTGCCAGCAGCGTACACCTAGACTCCGGGGAGCTGTTTTTT. Amino acids: CASSVHLDSGELFF.

The genes are TRBV6-5 and TRBJ2-1, with TRBD2 as a possible D gene (6 bases). V was shortened by 8 bases and J by 10 bases, with 9 bases between the two germline ends. This CDR3 has 10 amino acids. CDR1 is MNHEY and CDR2 is SVGAGI in the germline V gene. CDR3 region: CASGEDEQFF. The DNA of the CDR3 is TGTGCCAGCGGGGAGGACGAGCAGTTCTTC.

This chain uses TRBV24-1 with TRBJ1-2, with TRBD1 matching over 8 bases. J was trimmed by 11 bases and V by 7 bases; bases with no gene match: 14. This CDR3 has 14 amino acids. The V gene's germline CDR1 is KGHDR and CDR2 SFDVKD. The CDR3 protein is CATRAGGANLKYTF. The CDR3 DNA reads as TGTGCCACCAGAGCAGGGGGCGCGAACCTTAAGTACACCTTC.

This clone was detected once. This chain links TRBV4-2 with TRBJ2-2; 7 nucleotides line up with TRBD1. Germline V gives CDR1 LGHNA, CDR2 YNFKEQ. Trimming removed 3 bases from V and 4 bases from J; junction bases left unmatched: 2. The CDR3 length is 14 residues. In nucleotides, the CDR3 is TGTGCCAGCAGCCAGGGACAGTCCACCGGGGAGCTGTTTTTT. Encoded protein: CASSQGQSTGELFF.

A few counts support this clone. The chain combines TRBV2 with TRBJ2-3, with TRBD2 as a possible D gene (7 bases). V lost 2 bases and J lost 6, with 15 bases in between. This CDR3 has 15 residues. Germline V CDR1 and CDR2: SNHLY, FYNNEI. In DNA, the CDR3 is TGTGCCAGCAGTGAACGGAGGGGGGAGGGCGATACGCAGTATTTT. Translated, it gives CASSERRGEGDTQYF.

This clone was picked up one time. The chain combines TRBV28 with TRBJ2-7; perhaps TRBD2 as D (6 bases). The CDR3 spans 14 residues. Trimming took off 3 bases at V and 5 bases at J, with 14 bases between the two ends. CDR1 MDHEN and CDR2 SYDVKM come from the germline V gene. The CDR3 here is CASSFRRSGDEQYF. Written as DNA, the CDR3 is TGTGCCAGCAGTTTTCGAAGGTCGGGGGACGAGCAGTACTTC.

CDR3 sequence reads: CASSQAGGQETQYF. The CDR3 nucleotides read TGTGCCAGCAGCCAGGCGGGAGGGCAAGAGACCCAGTACTTC. V and J are TRBV3-1 (or the pseudogene TRBV3-2) and TRBJ2-5; 9 bases are shared with TRBD2. The junction had 1 base not matched to a gene; V was cut back by 3 bases and J by 2 bases. In germline, CDR1 is LGHDT, CDR2 YNNKEL (reference sequence). The CDR3 runs 14 residues.

V and J are TRBV14 and TRBJ2-2; D gene uncertain. The V end lost 4 bases, the J end lost 0 bases, and 15 bases lay between the germline ends. CDR1 SGHDN and CDR2 FVKESK come from the germline V gene. This CDR3 is built from 17 residues. The DNA of the CDR3 is TGTGCCAGCAGCCCTTACCCAGGCCCAACGAACACCGGGGAGCTGTTTTTT. As protein: CASSPYPGPTNTGELFF.

The chain combines TRBV28 with TRBJ1-2; a weak D match, TRBD1 (5 bases). CDR1 is MDHEN, CDR2 SYDVKM, per germline. Trimming left V 6 bases short and J 1 base short, with 18 bases between. This CDR3 spans 16 amino acids. CDR3 nucleotide sequence: TGTGCCAGCAGCCGCTCCGGGACTCAACTTAACTATGGCTACACCTTC. As protein: CASSRSGTQLNYGYTF.

The chain is built from TRBV30 and TRBJ1-4; D may be TRBD1 (5 bases). The CDR3 has 13 amino acids. From germline, CDR1 is GTSNPN and CDR2 SVGIG (reference sequence). V lost 2 bases and J lost 4, with 8 bases in between. The CDR3 region is CAWSRQHNEKLFF. The DNA for the CDR3 is TGTGCCTGGAGTCGACAGCATAATGAAAAACTGTTTTTT.

The chain has TRBV6-1 and TRBJ1-2, with D perhaps matching TRBD1 (5 bases). From germline, CDR1 is MNHNS and CDR2 SASEGT. The CDR3 extends over 15 amino acids. Trimming left V 3 bases short and J 1 base short, with 12 bases between. Here the CDR3 DNA reads TGTGCCAGCAGTGACCCCGGGGGGGTTAACTATGGCTACACCTTC. Translation gives CASSDPGGVNYGYTF.

The rearrangement links TRBV6-1 to TRBJ2-3, with D tentatively TRBD2 (6 bases). Trimming took off 4 bases at V and 1 base at J, with 15 bases between the two ends. CDR3 length: 16 amino acids. From germline, CDR1 is MNHNS and CDR2 SASEGT. This chain's CDR3 is CASSGGLPGGTDTQYF. CDR3 nucleotide sequence: TGTGCCAGCAGTGGGGGACTGCCAGGAGGCACAGATACGCAGTATTTT.

The chain links TRBV5-5 to TRBJ2-7; tentative D call: TRBD2 (5 bases). This CDR3 has 14 residues. The germline V gene has CDR1 SGHKS and CDR2 YYEKEE (reference sequence). Trimming cost V 4 bases and J 6 bases, with 17 bases left between them. CDR3: CASSPVSSGFEQYF. The CDR3 DNA sequence: TGTGCCAGCAGCCCGGTATCGTCGGGGTTCGAGCAGTACTTC.

The chain recombines TRBV27 with TRBJ2-7; 9 bases fit TRBD1. The germline V gene encodes CDR1 MNHEY and CDR2 SMNVEV (reference sequence). V was pared by 2 bases and J by 4 bases, with 9 bases of the junction left unmatched. This CDR3 spans 16 amino acids. CDR3 protein: CASSLHSGTGIYEQYF. CDR3 bases: TGTGCCAGCAGTTTACACTCCGGGACAGGGATATACGAGCAGTACTTC.

Only a few counts were recorded for this clone. The rearrangement joins TRBV6-6 to TRBJ2-1, with 10 bases fitting TRBD1. The CDR3 loop spans 14 amino acids. The V and J ends lost 6 bases and 8 bases, in that order; junction bases with no gene match: 7. Germline values: CDR1 MNHNY, CDR2 SVGAGI (reference sequence). The CDR3 is CASSRQGAPYEQFF. The CDR3 nucleotides read TGTGCCAGCAGCAGACAGGGGGCGCCCTATGAGCAGTTCTTC.

This chain uses TRBV6-2 or TRBV6-3 with TRBJ2-7; D remains ambiguous. Germline CDR1 MNHEY, CDR2 SVGEGT. This CDR3 spans 12 amino acids. The V end was cut by 5 bases, the J end by 2 bases, with 7 bases between. The CDR3 nucleotides read TGTGCCAGCAGTCTCGTAGCCTACGAGCAGTACTTC. As protein: CASSLVAYEQYF.

The V call is TRBV19, the J call TRBJ2-2, with 7 bases fitting TRBD2. Looked up from germline, CDR1 is LNHDA and CDR2 is SQIVND (reference sequence). This CDR3 has 18 amino acids. V lost 2 bases and J lost 2; bases outside the gene matches: 11. The CDR3 here is CASSILASGYGNTGELFF. CDR3 DNA sequence: TGTGCCAGTAGTATACTAGCTAGCGGATACGGCAACACCGGGGAGCTGTTTTTT.

J is TRBJ2-3 and V is TRBV21-1; TRBD1 reflects the table's D call only, with no check against the DNA. TRBV21-1 is described as a pseudogene. The CDR3 covers 23 residues. Here the CDR3 DNA reads TGTGCCAGCGTTAAAAGGGCCCGGGCTGCTATACCCCCCCTGGGGGCGGTGGGAGATACGCAGTATTTT. Encoded protein: CASVKRARAAIPPLGAVGDTQYF.

The CDR3 sequence is CATLQGHTQYF. CDR3 bases: TGTGCCACTCTACAGGGACATACGCAGTATTTT. V usage is TRBV19 and J usage is TRBJ2-3, with D possibly being TRBD1 (6 bases). The germline V gene has CDR1 LNHDA and CDR2 SQIVND (reference sequence). V dropped 10 bases and J dropped 7 bases, with 12 bases sitting between them. This CDR3 is 11 amino acids long.

The V and J genes are TRBV7-8 and TRBJ1-3, with D maybe TRBD1 (5 bases). V was cut by 1 base and J by 0 bases, with 13 bases left in between. Germline CDR1 is SGHVS and CDR2 is FQNEAQ. This CDR3 is 17 amino acids long. CDR3 amino acids: CASSLGQGIHSGNTIYF. DNA of the CDR3: TGTGCCAGCAGCTTAGGCCAGGGTATACACTCTGGAAACACCATATATTTT.

The chain is built from TRBV10-3 and TRBJ2-3; the match to TRBD1 covers 7 bases. The germline CDR1 and CDR2 sequences are ENHRY and SYGVKD. The CDR3 length is 16 residues. V was clipped by 2 bases and J by 3 bases; unmatched bases: 8. The CDR3 DNA follows: TGTGCCATCAGTGAGCCCGGGACAGCCAGGACAGATACGCAGTATTTT. Its protein is CAISEPGTARTDTQYF.

The J gene is TRBJ2-4, the V gene TRBV3-1 (or the pseudogene TRBV3-2); D is perhaps TRBD1 (5 bases). Germline lookup yields CDR1 LGHDT and CDR2 YNNKEL (reference sequence). V was shortened by 4 bases and J by 0 bases, with 10 bases between the two germline ends. This CDR3 contains 15 residues. The CDR3, as DNA: TGTGCCAGCAGCCCCAGGACACTAGCCAAAAACATTCAGTACTTC. It codes for CASSPRTLAKNIQYF.

This chain connects TRBV29-1 to TRBJ2-1; unclear D gene. CDR1 and CDR2 from the germline V gene are SQVTM and ANQGSEA. The CDR3 extends over 15 amino acids. V was clipped by 4 bases and J by 6 bases, with 19 bases between them. The CDR3 region has the DNA TGCAGCGTTGTCCTTATGAGCCAGGCCCTCAATGAGCAGTTCTTC. It is translated as CSVVLMSQALNEQFF.